This T cell receptor beta chain was found in a study of blood T cell repertoires in COVID-19. This CDR3 is 15 amino acids long. The V gene's germline CDR1 is LGHDT and CDR2 YNNKEL (reference sequence). Trimming left V 1 base short and J 1 base short, with 10 bases between. The repertoire was sequenced with immunoSEQ multiplex PCR; TCRdb's copy has only in-frame clones and lacks some. The table has approximately 200,000 clones, around 80% seen once. The sequenced sample consisted of peripheral blood. The receptor comes from a woman of 80 years or more with acute or convalescent COVID-19. This chain uses TRBV3-1 (or the pseudogene TRBV3-2) with TRBJ1-1, with D hard to call. In nucleotides, the CDR3 is TGTGCCAGCAGCCAAGGCTCGACGGGGAACACTGAAGCTTTCTTT. Its translation: CASSQGSTGNTEAFF.